The rows below give T cell receptor beta chains drawn from one sample of a study of cytomegalovirus exposure and HLA in healthy donors. This table comes from immunoSEQ multiplex PCR, and its TCRdb copy is limited to in-frame clones, with some not included. The sample carries approximately 100,000 clones, 78% recorded once. Sequencing was done on a sample of PBMCs. Receptors originate from a woman between 40 and 55 years old in good health and CMV-seronegative. CDR3s include the opening cysteine and the closing phenylalanine or tryptophan. The order of the fields is V gene, D gene, J gene, clone size, CDR3 protein, CDR3 DNA. The D gene is left open where the match is weak. Not all rows give a size; the values are once, few, many and, for expanded clones, a class.

v_gene: TRBV29-1; d_gene: TRBD2; j_gene: TRBJ2-7; abundance: -; CDR3aa: CSVVWSGDDYEQYF; CDR3nt: TGCAGCGTTGTTTGGAGCGGGGACGACTACGAGCAGTACTTC
v_gene: TRBV28; d_gene: -; j_gene: TRBJ1-1; abundance: few; CDR3aa: CASSADSLNTEAFF; CDR3nt: TGTGCCAGCAGTGCCGACAGCCTGAACACTGAAGCTTTCTTT
v_gene: TRBV2; d_gene: -; j_gene: TRBJ1-1; abundance: -; CDR3aa: CASRTGANTEAFF; CDR3nt: TGTGCCAGCAGAACAGGTGCGAACACTGAAGCTTTCTTT
v_gene: TRBV28; d_gene: -; j_gene: TRBJ2-5; abundance: -; CDR3aa: CASSFPGSGETQYF; CDR3nt: TGTGCCAGCAGTTTCCCGGGATCGGGAGAGACCCAGTACTTC
v_gene: TRBV7-9; d_gene: TRBD1; j_gene: TRBJ2-1; abundance: once; CDR3aa: CSSSLGGTGSYNEQFF; CDR3nt: TGTTCCAGCAGCTTAGGAGGGACAGGCTCCTACAATGAGCAGTTCTTC
v_gene: TRBV5-1; d_gene: -; j_gene: TRBJ2-7; abundance: -; CDR3aa: CASSLGGLVSSYEQYF; CDR3nt: TGCGCCAGCAGCTTGGGTGGTTTGGTGAGCTCCTACGAGCAGTACTTC
v_gene: TRBV27; d_gene: -; j_gene: TRBJ1-5; abundance: -; CDR3aa: CASSNLPGRGNQPQHF; CDR3nt: TGTGCCAGCAGTAACCTGCCGGGGAGGGGGAATCAGCCCCAGCATTTT
v_gene: TRBV7-9; d_gene: TRBD1; j_gene: TRBJ1-2; abundance: -; CDR3aa: CASSLGTGVDYGYTF; CDR3nt: TGTGCCAGCAGCTTGGGGACAGGGGTGGACTATGGCTACACCTTC
v_gene: TRBV25-1; d_gene: -; j_gene: TRBJ1-1; abundance: -; CDR3aa: CASSELGGATEAFF; CDR3nt: TGTGCCAGCAGTGAGTTGGGGGGGGCAACTGAAGCTTTCTTT
v_gene: TRBV5-1; d_gene: -; j_gene: TRBJ2-1; abundance: once; CDR3aa: CASSLDPRVGNEQFF; CDR3nt: TGCGCCAGCAGCTTGGATCCCCGGGTCGGGAATGAGCAGTTCTTC
v_gene: TRBV18; d_gene: -; j_gene: TRBJ1-2; abundance: -; CDR3aa: CASSLSVWGRSAGGYTF; CDR3nt: TGTGCCAGCTCACTCAGCGTTTGGGGGCGGAGCGCCGGTGGCTACACCTTC
v_gene: TRBV28; d_gene: -; j_gene: TRBJ1-1; abundance: -; CDR3aa: CASSYKQAFF; CDR3nt: TGTGCCAGCAGTTACAAACAAGCTTTCTTT
v_gene: TRBV4-1; d_gene: -; j_gene: TRBJ1-1; abundance: -; CDR3aa: CASSQELRVTEAFF; CDR3nt: TGCGCCAGCAGCCAAGAGCTCAGGGTGACTGAAGCTTTCTTT
v_gene: TRBV7-2; d_gene: -; j_gene: TRBJ2-5; abundance: -; CDR3aa: CASSLAGQGETQYF; CDR3nt: TGTGCCAGCAGCTTAGCGGGACAAGGAGAGACCCAGTACTTC
v_gene: TRBV27; d_gene: TRBD1; j_gene: TRBJ1-1; abundance: few; CDR3aa: CASRWGQGMNTEAFF; CDR3nt: TGTGCCAGCAGGTGGGGACAGGGCATGAACACTGAAGCTTTCTTT
v_gene: TRBV4-1; d_gene: -; j_gene: TRBJ1-5; abundance: -; CDR3aa: CASSPGQNNQPQHF; CDR3nt: TGCGCCAGCAGCCCGGGACAAAATAATCAGCCCCAGCATTTT
v_gene: TRBV25-1; d_gene: -; j_gene: TRBJ1-1; abundance: -; CDR3aa: CASRRGQLNTEAFF; CDR3nt: TGTGCCAGCAGGCGTGGACAGCTCAACACTGAAGCTTTCTTT
v_gene: TRBV7-2; d_gene: -; j_gene: TRBJ2-7; abundance: -; CDR3aa: CASSLAVVGRGYEQYF; CDR3nt: TGTGCCAGCAGCTTAGCCGTAGTCGGCAGAGGATACGAGCAGTACTTC
v_gene: TRBV9; d_gene: -; j_gene: TRBJ1-3; abundance: few; CDR3aa: CASSVSAVQGNTIYF; CDR3nt: TGTGCCAGCAGCGTATCGGCGGTCCAAGGAAACACCATATATTTT
v_gene: TRBV28; d_gene: -; j_gene: TRBJ1-3; abundance: -; CDR3aa: CASSLTRLTTGNTIYF; CDR3nt: TGTGCCAGCAGCCTCACACGGCTGACAACTGGAAACACCATATATTTT
v_gene: TRBV5-4; d_gene: TRBD1; j_gene: TRBJ2-5; abundance: -; CDR3aa: CASSLTTGGGETQYF; CDR3nt: TGTGCCAGCAGCTTAACGACAGGGGGAGGTGAGACCCAGTACTTC